This T cell receptor (beta chain) was recovered during a study of blood T cell repertoires in COVID-19. Trimming at V came to 4 bases and at J to 4 bases, leaving 5 bases not matched to a gene. This CDR3 region has 14 residues. CDR1 and CDR2 from the germline V gene are MDHEN and SYDVKM. Produced via immunoSEQ multiplex PCR; TCRdb's table is partial and in-frame only. The sample has 130,000 to 150,000 clones, about 70% seen once. The J gene is TRBJ1-2, the V gene TRBV28, with 8 bases aligning to TRBD1. This sequence was found in an elderly man with acute or convalescent COVID-19. The sample consisted of peripheral blood. As DNA, the CDR3 is TGTGCCAGCAGTTCCGGACAGGGAGTCTATGGCTACACCTTC. Translating gives CASSSGQGVYGYTF.